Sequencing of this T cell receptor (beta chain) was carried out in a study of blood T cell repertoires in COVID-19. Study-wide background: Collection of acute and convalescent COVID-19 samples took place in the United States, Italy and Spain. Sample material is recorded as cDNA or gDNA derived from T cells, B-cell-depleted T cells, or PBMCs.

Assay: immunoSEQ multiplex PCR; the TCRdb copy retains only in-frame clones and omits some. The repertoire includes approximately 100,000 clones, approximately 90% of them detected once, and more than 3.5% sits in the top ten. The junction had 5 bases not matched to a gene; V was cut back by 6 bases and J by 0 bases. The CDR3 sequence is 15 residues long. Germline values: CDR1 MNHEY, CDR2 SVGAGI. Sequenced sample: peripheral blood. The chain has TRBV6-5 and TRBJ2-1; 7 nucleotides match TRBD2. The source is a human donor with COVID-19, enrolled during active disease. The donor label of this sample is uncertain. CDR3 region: CASSRTSASYNEQFF. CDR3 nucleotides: TGTGCCAGCAGCCGTACTAGCGCCTCCTACAATGAGCAGTTCTTC.